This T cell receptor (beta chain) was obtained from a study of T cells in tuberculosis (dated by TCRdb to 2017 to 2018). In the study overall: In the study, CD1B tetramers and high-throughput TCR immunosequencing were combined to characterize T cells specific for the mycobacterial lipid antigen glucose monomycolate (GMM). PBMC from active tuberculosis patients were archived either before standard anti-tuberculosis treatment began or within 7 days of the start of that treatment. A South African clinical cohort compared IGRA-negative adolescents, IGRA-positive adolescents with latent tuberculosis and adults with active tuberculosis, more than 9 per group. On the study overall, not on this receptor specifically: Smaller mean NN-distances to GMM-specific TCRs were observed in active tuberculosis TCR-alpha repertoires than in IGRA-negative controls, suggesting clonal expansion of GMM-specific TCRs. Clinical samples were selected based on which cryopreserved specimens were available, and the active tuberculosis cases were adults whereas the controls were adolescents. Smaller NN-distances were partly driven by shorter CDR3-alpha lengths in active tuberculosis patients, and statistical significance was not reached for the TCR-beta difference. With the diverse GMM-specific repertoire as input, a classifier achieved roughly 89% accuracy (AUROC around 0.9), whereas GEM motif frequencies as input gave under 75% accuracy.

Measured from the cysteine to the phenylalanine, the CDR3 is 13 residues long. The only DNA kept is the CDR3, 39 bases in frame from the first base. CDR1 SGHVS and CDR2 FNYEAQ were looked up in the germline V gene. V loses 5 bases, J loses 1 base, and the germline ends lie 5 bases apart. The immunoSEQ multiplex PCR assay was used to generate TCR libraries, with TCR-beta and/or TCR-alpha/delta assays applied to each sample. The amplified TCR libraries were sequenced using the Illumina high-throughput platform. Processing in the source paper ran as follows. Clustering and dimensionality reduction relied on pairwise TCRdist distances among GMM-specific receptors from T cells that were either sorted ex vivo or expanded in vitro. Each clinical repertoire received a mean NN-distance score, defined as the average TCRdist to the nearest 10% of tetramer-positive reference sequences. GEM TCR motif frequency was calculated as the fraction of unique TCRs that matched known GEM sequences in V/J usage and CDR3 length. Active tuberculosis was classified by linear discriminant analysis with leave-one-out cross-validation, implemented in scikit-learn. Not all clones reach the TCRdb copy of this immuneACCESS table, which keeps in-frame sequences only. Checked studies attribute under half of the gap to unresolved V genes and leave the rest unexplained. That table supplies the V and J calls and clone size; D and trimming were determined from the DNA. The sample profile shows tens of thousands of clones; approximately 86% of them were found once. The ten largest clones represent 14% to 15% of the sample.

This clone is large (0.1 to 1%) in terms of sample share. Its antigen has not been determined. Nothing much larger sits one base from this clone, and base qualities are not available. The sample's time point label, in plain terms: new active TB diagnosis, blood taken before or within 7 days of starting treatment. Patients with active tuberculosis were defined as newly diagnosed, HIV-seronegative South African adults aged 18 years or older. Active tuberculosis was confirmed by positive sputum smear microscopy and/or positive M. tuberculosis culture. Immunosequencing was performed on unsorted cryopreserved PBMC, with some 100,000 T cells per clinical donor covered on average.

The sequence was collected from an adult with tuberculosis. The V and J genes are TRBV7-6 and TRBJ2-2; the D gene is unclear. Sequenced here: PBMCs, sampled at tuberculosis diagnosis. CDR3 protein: CASSPRNTGELFF. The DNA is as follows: TGTGCCAGCAGCCCTAGGAACACCGGGGAGCTGTTTTTT. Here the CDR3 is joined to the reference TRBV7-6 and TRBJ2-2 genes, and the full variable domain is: GAGVSQSPRYKVTKRGQDVALRCDPISGHVSLYWYRQALGQGPEFLTYFNYEAQQDKSGLPNDRFSAERPEGSISTLTIQRTEQRDSAMYRCASSPRNTGELFFGEGSRLTVL.